The next 23 T cell receptor beta chains were all read from a single sample in a study of T cell changes during pregnancy in multiple sclerosis. Sequencing used immunoSEQ multiplex PCR; TCRdb keeps in-frame clones, though not all of them. The sample gives tens of thousands of clones, around 90% of which show up once; about 1% is in the top ten. The material sequenced was peripheral blood, taken in the third trimester of pregnancy. The receptor source for this set is a female donor with multiple sclerosis, enrolled in a pregnancy study.

The genes are TRBV9 and TRBJ2-7; TRBD2 matches 11 bases. J gave up 3 bases and V 6 bases, and 8 bases lay outside the gene matches. Germline assignment: CDR1 SGDLS and CDR2 YYNGEE. The CDR3 runs 15 residues. The CDR3 loop reads CASNPGTSGNYEQYF. CDR3 nucleotide sequence: TGTGCCAGCAACCCAGGGACTAGCGGAAACTACGAGCAGTACTTC.

The chain uses TRBV18 and TRBJ1-1; TRBD1 is a possible D gene (6 bases). Trimming stripped 5 bases from V and 0 bases from J, with 10 bases between. This CDR3 region has 14 residues. Germline V CDR1 and CDR2: KGHSH, LQKENI. CDR3 in DNA: TGTGCCAGCTCAGCAGGGGACATGAACACTGAAGCTTTCTTT. Residues: CASSAGDMNTEAFF.

The rearrangement joins TRBV19 to TRBJ2-7; weak D call: TRBD2 (5 bases). Germline values: CDR1 LNHDA, CDR2 SQIVND (reference sequence). The CDR3 consists of 15 residues. The V gene lost 6 bases and the J gene lost 0 bases, with 15 bases spanning the gap. The CDR3: CASSSVGEPSYEQYF. The CDR3 DNA reads as TGTGCCAGTAGCTCCGTCGGGGAGCCCTCCTACGAGCAGTACTTC. The full variable domain, rest sourced from reference TRBV19 and TRBJ2-7, is DGGITQSPKYLFRKEGQNVTLSCEQNLNHDAMYWYRQDPGQGLRLIYYSQIVNDFQKGDIAEGYSVSREKKESFPLTVTSAQKNPTAFYLCASSSVGEPSYEQYFGPGTRLTVT.

The rearrangement uses TRBV27 and TRBJ1-2; no firm D call. Germline loops: CDR1 MNHEY, CDR2 SMNVEV (reference sequence). Trimming stripped 2 bases from V and 4 bases from J, with 11 bases between. The CDR3 is 14 amino acids. CDR3: CASSLAGLGYGYTF. The CDR3 DNA reads TGTGCCAGCAGTTTAGCGGGGTTAGGCTATGGCTACACCTTC.

This chain uses TRBV6-1 with TRBJ2-7; D is perhaps TRBD1 (6 bases). Germline CDR1 MNHNS, CDR2 SASEGT. This CDR3 spans 15 amino acids. Between the trimmed V and J ends, which lost 1 base and 2 bases, there was a span of 12 bases. The CDR3: CASSEDDRPTYEQYF. The CDR3 DNA follows: TGTGCCAGCAGTGAAGATGACAGGCCGACCTACGAGCAGTACTTC.

This chain uses TRBV5-1 with TRBJ2-1; 11 bases fit TRBD2. The CDR3 covers 17 residues. V shed 3 bases, J shed 4 bases, and the junction held 9 bases outside the gene matches. In germline, CDR1 is SGHRS, CDR2 YFSETQ. CDR3 nucleotides: TGCGCCAGCAGCTGGGGACTAGCGGCGGGGGGATACAATGAGCAGTTCTTC. Protein product: CASSWGLAAGGYNEQFF.

The CDR3 protein is CASSPKIRETQYF. Here the CDR3 DNA reads TGTGCCAGCAGCCCCAAGATTCGGGAGACCCAGTACTTC. The chain has TRBV7-2 and TRBJ2-5; unclear D gene. V shed 5 bases and J shed 5 bases, with 12 bases lying between them. CDR1 and CDR2 from the germline V gene are SGHTA and FQGNSA. There are 13 residues in the CDR3.

V gene TRBV10-2 combines with J gene TRBJ2-2; 8 positions match TRBD2. CDR1 and CDR2 from the germline V gene are WSHSY and SAAADI. The CDR3 is 16 residues long. After removal of 2 bases from V and 0 bases from J, the junction contained 2 bases not matched to a gene. The CDR3 coding sequence is TGCGCCAGCAGTGAGGAAGCGGGGGCGAACACCGGGGAGCTGTTTTTT. This codes for CASSEEAGANTGELFF.

The chain recombines TRBV19 with TRBJ2-7; 9 positions agree with TRBD2. From germline, CDR1 is LNHDA and CDR2 SQIVND (reference sequence). Unmatched junction bases numbered 4, after V lost 3 bases and J lost 7 bases. The CDR3 runs to 13 residues. Here the CDR3 DNA reads TGTGCCAGTAGTATGGGGACTAGCTCTGAGCAGTACTTC. Translating it yields CASSMGTSSEQYF. The full variable domain, in which reference TRBV19 and TRBJ2-7 provide the parts outside the CDR3, is DGGITQSPKYLFRKEGQNVTLSCEQNLNHDAMYWYRQDPGQGLRLIYYSQIVNDFQKGDIAEGYSVSREKKESFPLTVTSAQKNPTAFYLCASSMGTSSEQYFGPGTRLTVT.

The V gene is TRBV12-5, the J gene TRBJ2-3, with D possibly matching TRBD2 (5 bases). This CDR3 contains 13 residues. The germline V gene encodes CDR1 LGHNT and CDR2 FRNRAP. V lost 6 bases, J lost 9 bases, and 16 bases lay in between. The CDR3 sequence is CASGGDGLATQYF. Here the CDR3 DNA reads TGTGCTAGTGGCGGTGACGGACTGGCGACGCAGTATTTT. Together with reference TRBV12-5 and TRBJ2-3, the CDR3 gives the full variable domain: DARVTQTPRHKVTEMGQEVTMRCQPILGHNTVFWYRQTMMQGLELLAYFRNRAPLDDSGMPKDRFSAEMPDATLATLKIQPSEPRDSAVYFCASGGDGLATQYFGPGTRLTVL.

This chain connects TRBV6-1 to TRBJ1-5; a possible D gene is TRBD1 (6 bases). The CDR3 sequence is 15 residues long. Trimming cost V 3 bases and J 3 bases, with 12 bases left between them. Per the germline V gene, CDR1 is MNHNS and CDR2 is SASEGT. The CDR3 bases are TGTGCCAGCAGTGAGTCAGGGGTCAACAATCAGCCCCAGCATTTT. This translates into CASSESGVNNQPQHF.

This chain links TRBV6-1 with TRBJ2-1; TRBD2 matches at 8 bases. The CDR3 has 18 amino acids. J gave up 6 bases and V 3 bases, and 16 bases lay outside the gene matches. CDR1 MNHNS and CDR2 SASEGT come from the germline V gene. In DNA form, the CDR3 reads TGTGCCAGCAGTGAGACAAGCGGGAGTATTCTCTGGGGCAATGAGCAGTTCTTC. Protein product: CASSETSGSILWGNEQFF.

Regarding this clone: Other DNA sequences of this sample code for an identical CDR3. The V call is TRBV30, the J call TRBJ1-1; D unclear. CDR1 is GTSNPN, CDR2 SVGIG, per germline (reference sequence). This CDR3 comprises 15 residues. V dropped 3 bases and J dropped 1 base, with 15 bases sitting between them. CDR3 bases: TGTGCCTGGAGCGTAATGAGGGAGAGGAACACTGAAGCTTTCTTT. Translated, it gives CAWSVMRERNTEAFF.

The rearrangement links TRBV14 to TRBJ2-3; 12 bases are shared with TRBD1. Germline CDR1 and CDR2: SGHDN and FVKESK. The CDR3 length is 16 residues. Trimming removed 2 bases from V and 7 bases from J; junction bases left unmatched: 7. CDR3: CASSQLGQGAPNTQYF. CDR3 DNA: TGTGCCAGCAGCCAACTGGGACAGGGGGCCCCGAATACGCAGTATTTT. Using reference TRBV14 and TRBJ2-3 for the parts outside the CDR3, the full variable domain is EAGVTQFPSHSVIEKGQTVTLRCDPISGHDNLYWYRRVMGKEIKFLLHFVKESKQDESGMPNNRFLAERTGGTYSTLKVQPAELEDSGVYFCASSQLGQGAPNTQYFGPGTRLTVL.

This clone was recorded a few times. This rearrangement joins TRBV4-3 to TRBJ2-5, with D perhaps matching TRBD2 (6 bases). Germline assignment: CDR1 LGHNA and CDR2 YSLEER. V was shortened by 0 bases and J by 5 bases, with 7 bases between the two germline ends. This CDR3 is built from 13 residues. CDR3 protein: CASSQDRGETQYF. The CDR3 DNA follows: TGCGCCAGCAGCCAAGATCGGGGGGAGACCCAGTACTTC.

The gene calls are TRBV7-9 and TRBJ2-7; a possible D gene is TRBD1 (6 bases). Germline V CDR1 and CDR2: SEHNR, FQNEAQ (reference sequence). With 3 bases removed from V and 0 bases from J, the gap between germline ends came to 15 bases. This CDR3 has 16 amino acids. CDR3 coding DNA: TGTGCCAGCAGCTTTATAGGACAGCAAAGCTCCTACGAGCAGTACTTC. It is translated as CASSFIGQQSSYEQYF. Full variable domain (outside the CDR3, taken from reference TRBV7-9 and TRBJ2-7): DTGVSQNPRHKITKRGQNVTFRCDPISEHNRLYWYRQTLGQGPEFLTYFQNEAQLEKSRLLSDRFSAERPKGSFSTLEIQRTEQGDSAMYLCASSFIGQQSSYEQYFGPGTRLTVT.

The J gene is TRBJ1-1, the V gene TRBV11-2; D remains unclear. Germline CDR1 and CDR2: SGHAT and FQNNGV. Between the trimmed V and J ends, which lost 0 bases and 0 bases, there was a span of 5 bases. The CDR3 spans 14 residues. The CDR3 DNA sequence: TGTGCCAGCAGCTTAGATTTCATGAACACTGAAGCTTTCTTT. Encoded protein: CASSLDFMNTEAFF.

The chain carries TRBV2 and TRBJ2-7; D gene uncertain. V lost 4 bases and J lost 6, with 7 bases in between. This CDR3 contains 11 residues. The germline V gene has CDR1 SNHLY and CDR2 FYNNEI. The CDR3 region is CASSALSEQYF. In DNA form, the CDR3 reads TGTGCCAGCAGTGCCCTCTCCGAGCAGTACTTC.

The rearrangement links TRBV2 to TRBJ2-1; D is unclear. CDR1 and CDR2 from the germline V gene are SNHLY and FYNNEI. The CDR3 has 12 residues. V lost 8 bases and J 2 bases, leaving 7 bases between the germline ends. CDR3 sequence (DNA): TGTGCCAGCGGCCTGACCTACAATGAGCAGTTCTTC. It is translated as CASGLTYNEQFF.

This clone was found a few times. V usage is TRBV30 and J usage is TRBJ1-1; D might be TRBD1 (6 bases). Germline-derived CDR1 and CDR2 are GTSNPN and SVGIG (reference sequence). The CDR3 is made up of 14 amino acids. Trimming pared 0 bases from V and 4 bases from J, leaving 12 bases between. The CDR3: CAWSVGGAATEAFF. The CDR3, as DNA: TGTGCCTGGAGTGTTGGGGGGGCGGCCACTGAAGCTTTCTTT. The full variable domain, in which reference TRBV30 and TRBJ1-1 provide the parts outside the CDR3, is SQTIHQWPATLVQPVGSPLSLECTVEGTSNPNLYWYRQAAGRGLQLLFYSVGIGQISSEVPQNLSASRPQDRQFILSSKKLLLSDSGFYLCAWSVGGAATEAFFGQGTRLTVV.

This clone has only a few counts. This chain connects TRBV2 to TRBJ1-5; no clear D gene. The CDR3 spans 15 residues. The V end lost 2 bases, the J end lost 0 bases, and 8 bases lay between the germline ends. Germline V gene sequence: CDR1 SNHLY, CDR2 FYNNEI. CDR3 coding DNA: TGTGCCAGCAGTGAAATGGCTGATAGCAATCAGCCCCAGCATTTT. The encoded protein is CASSEMADSNQPQHF.

V gene TRBV10-1 combines with J gene TRBJ2-2; 10 bases are a match to TRBD2. In germline, CDR1 is WNHNN, CDR2 SYGVQD (reference sequence). The CDR3 has 14 amino acids. Losses at the gene ends were 6 bases for V and 6 bases for J; bases not matched to a gene: 4. The CDR3 reads CASSLGLAAGELFF. The CDR3 nucleotides are TGCGCCAGCAGCCTAGGACTAGCGGCCGGGGAGCTGTTTTTT.

The chain uses TRBV4-1 and TRBJ1-3; 9 positions agree with TRBD1. CDR3 length: 18 amino acids. Germline trimming cut 3 bases from V and 2 bases from J; bases unmatched to any gene: 11. Germline V CDR1 and CDR2: MGHRA, YSYEKL. CDR3 DNA sequence: TGCGCCAGCAGCCAGGACAGGGGCGGCGGTGGTCCTGGAAACACCATATATTTT. This sequence encodes CASSQDRGGGGPGNTIYF.